The next 28 T cell receptor beta chains were all read from a single sample in a study of T cells after yellow fever vaccination. TCRdb re-analysed the 5' RACE reads in MiXCR, keeping a single row per CDR3 protein. The table lists approximately 85,000 distinct CDR3 sequences, roughly 14% of them singletons. The material sequenced was CD8+ T cells not binding an NS4B(214-222) dextramer, sorted from PBMCs, taken roughly 20 days after the first yellow fever vaccination. The receptor source for this set is a man between 18 and 29 years old who received the YFV17D yellow fever vaccine.

This clonotype was found a few times. The chain uses TRBV19 and TRBJ1-1; D remains unclear. V was trimmed by 9 bases and J by 0 bases, leaving 11 bases between them. Germline V lookup: CDR1 LNHDA, CDR2 SQIVND (reference sequence). CDR3 length equals 13 residues. In nucleotides, the CDR3 is TGTGCCAGCAGTCCCCTGTTGAACACTGAAGCTTTCTTT. This gives the protein CASSPLLNTEAFF.

J is TRBJ2-1 and V is TRBV4-3; the match to TRBD2 covers 8 bases. The CDR3 covers 16 residues. The germline gives CDR1 LGHNA, CDR2 YSLEER. V dropped 0 bases and J dropped 4; count of bases not matched to a gene: 5. CDR3 amino acids: CASSQDRAGAYNEQFF. CDR3 DNA sequence: TGCGCCAGCAGCCAAGACCGAGCGGGGGCTTACAATGAGCAGTTCTTC.

This clonotype came up a few times. The rearrangement uses TRBV20-1 and TRBJ2-7, with unresolved D. The CDR3 runs to 13 residues. V was pared by 5 bases and J by 0 bases, with 11 bases between. CDR1 is DFQATT, CDR2 SNEGSKA, per germline (reference sequence). CDR3 sequence (DNA): TGCAGTGCTCTTACTGGAAGCTCCTACGAGCAGTACTTC. This codes for CSALTGSSYEQYF.

This clonotype was observed a handful of times. The chain has TRBV6-4 and TRBJ2-1, with TRBD1 matching 11 bases. The CDR3 extends over 14 amino acids. The germline V gene has CDR1 MRHNA and CDR2 SNTAGT. Trimming took 3 bases from V and 7 from J; bases not matched to a gene: 2. For the CDR3, the DNA is TGTGCCAGCAGTGAGGGACAGGGGGGAAATGAGCAGTTCTTC. It specifies CASSEGQGGNEQFF.

This clonotype was counted a few times. The V call is TRBV24-1, the J call TRBJ1-1; 7 positions agree with TRBD1. The CDR3 runs to 16 residues. CDR1 KGHDR and CDR2 SFDVKD come from the germline V gene. J was trimmed by 11 bases and V by 9 bases; bases with no gene match: 23. CDR3 residues: CATFSPERGRRSKAFF. The CDR3 DNA is TGTGCCACCTTCAGCCCGGAAAGGGGGCGTCGGAGTAAGGCTTTCTTT.

This clonotype was picked up a small number of times. J is TRBJ2-3 and V is TRBV11-2; D may correspond to TRBD1 or TRBD2 (6 bases each). The germline V gene encodes CDR1 SGHAT and CDR2 FQNNGV. V was shortened by 5 bases and J by 5 bases, with 17 bases between the two germline ends. The CDR3 spans 15 residues. The CDR3 loop reads CASSVSTGAGDTQYF. As DNA, the CDR3 is TGTGCCAGCAGCGTTAGCACGGGGGCGGGAGATACGCAGTATTTT.

This clonotype was found a few times. V gene TRBV15 combines with J gene TRBJ1-6; D uncertain. V was clipped by 3 bases and J by 14 bases, with 17 bases between them. CDR3 length: 14 amino acids. Germline CDR1 and CDR2: LNHNV and YYDKDF (reference sequence). The CDR3 region is CATSSRDPPGTLHF. CDR3 DNA: TGTGCCACCAGCAGTCGCGACCCTCCAGGCACCCTCCACTTT.

There are many counts of this clonotype. V usage is TRBV15 and J usage is TRBJ2-5, with unresolved D. The V gene lost 2 bases and the J gene lost 1 base, with 14 bases spanning the gap. The V gene's germline CDR1 is LNHNV and CDR2 YYDKDF (reference sequence). The CDR3 consists of 16 residues. CDR3 coding DNA: TGTGCCACCAGCAGAAAGATCGTCTCGGCCCAAGAGACCCAGTACTTC. As protein: CATSRKIVSAQETQYF.

The V and J genes are TRBV12-3 or TRBV12-4 and TRBJ2-3; 9 bases line up with TRBD2. Trimming removed 2 bases from V and 4 bases from J; junction bases left unmatched: 10. This CDR3 is 17 amino acids long. The CDR3 region is CASSLSPPGLAADTQYF. In DNA, the CDR3 is TGTGCCAGCAGTTTAAGCCCCCCGGGACTAGCCGCAGATACGCAGTATTTT.

The V gene is TRBV20-1, the J gene TRBJ1-1; D is ambiguous. CDR1 is DFQATT, CDR2 SNEGSKA, per germline (reference sequence). With 2 bases removed from V and 2 bases from J, the gap between germline ends came to 15 bases. This CDR3 spans 15 amino acids. CDR3 amino acids: CSARPGRRVNTEAFF. The CDR3 nucleotides are TGCAGTGCTAGACCCGGACGGCGAGTTAACACTGAAGCTTTCTTT.

The rearrangement links TRBV7-6 to TRBJ2-7; D gene unclear. The CDR3 extends over 13 amino acids. Germline CDR1 is SGHVS and CDR2 is FNYEAQ. Trimming cost V 0 bases and J 3 bases, with 6 bases left between them. CDR3 region: CASSLAADYEQYF. CDR3 coding DNA: TGTGCCAGCAGCTTAGCGGCAGACTACGAGCAGTACTTC.

The gene calls are TRBV6-2 or TRBV6-3 and TRBJ2-1; 11 nucleotides match TRBD2. Germline V gene sequence: CDR1 MNHEY, CDR2 SVGEGT. Losses at the gene ends were 3 bases for V and 7 bases for J; bases not matched to a gene: 5. This CDR3 spans 15 amino acids. For the CDR3, the DNA is TGTGCCAGCAGTTATGGTAGCGGGGGGGGGAATGAGCAGTTCTTC. Translated: CASSYGSGGGNEQFF.

This chain's CDR3 is CASSFNRDTLYEQYF. The CDR3 DNA follows: TGTGCCAGCAGCTTTAACCGGGACACCTTATACGAGCAGTACTTC. The chain couples TRBV11-2 to TRBJ2-7; weak D call: TRBD1 (6 bases). V lost 3 bases to trimming and J lost 4 bases, with 16 bases between them. This CDR3 is built from 15 residues. The germline CDR1 and CDR2 sequences are SGHAT and FQNNGV.

This clonotype was counted only a few times. The V and J genes are TRBV20-1 and TRBJ2-2, with TRBD2 matching 9 bases. CDR1 and CDR2 (germline): DFQATT, SNEGSKA (reference sequence). The trim removed 6 bases at V and 5 bases at J, leaving 13 bases unmatched. The CDR3 extends over 16 amino acids. CDR3 sequence (DNA): TGCAGTGCAGTCCCTGATTCCAGCGGGGGGACCGGGGAGCTGTTTTTT. This gives the protein CSAVPDSSGGTGELFF.

A few counts support this clonotype. This chain joins TRBV6-1 and TRBJ1-1; D is unclear. Germline assignment: CDR1 MNHNS and CDR2 SASEGT. Trimming left V 10 bases short and J 4 bases short, with 1 base between. The CDR3 sequence is 8 residues long. The CDR3 region is CATTEAFF. The CDR3 nucleotides read TGTGCCACCACTGAAGCTTTCTTT.

This rearrangement joins TRBV6-6 to TRBJ1-5; TRBD1 aligns across 8 bases. Germline CDR1 and CDR2: MNHNY and SVGAGI (reference sequence). This CDR3 contains 12 residues. Trimming cost V 9 bases and J 8 bases; bases outside gene matches: 6. In nucleotides, the CDR3 is TGTGCCAGTTGCCAGGGGGCGAAGCCCCAGCATTTT. The encoded protein is CASCQGAKPQHF.

The chain joins TRBV7-9 to TRBJ2-5; D perhaps matches TRBD1 (6 bases). Germline V gene data show CDR1 as SEHNR and CDR2 as FQNEAQ (reference sequence). Trimming removed 8 bases at V and 2 bases at J, with 18 bases between. The CDR3 runs 15 residues. CDR3 region: CASDLPGTKQETQYF. Here the CDR3 DNA reads TGTGCCAGCGACTTGCCCGGGACAAAACAAGAGACCCAGTACTTC.

This clonotype was seen a few times. J is TRBJ2-5 and V is TRBV11-1, with D perhaps matching TRBD1 (8 bases). The CDR3 runs 18 residues. CDR1 is SGHAT and CDR2 is FQDESV in the germline V gene (reference sequence). V was trimmed by 6 bases and J by 2 bases, leaving 25 bases between them. The CDR3 DNA sequence: TGTGCCAGCAGTTATAAATATGACAGGGGAGGGGGACAAGAGACCCAGTACTTC. It translates to CASSYKYDRGGGQETQYF.

This sequence joins TRBV6-2 or TRBV6-3 and TRBJ2-1; 11 nucleotides line up with TRBD2. Trimming removed 7 bases from V and 7 bases from J; junction bases left unmatched: 12. Germline values: CDR1 MNHEY, CDR2 SVGEGT. The CDR3 is 16 residues long. Written as DNA, the CDR3 is TGTGCCAGCACCCTTCCTATAGCGGGGGGGCGTAATGAGCAGTTCTTC. This gives the protein CASTLPIAGGRNEQFF.

The chain employs TRBV7-8 and TRBJ2-2; 7 bases are shared with TRBD2. The CDR3 is 14 residues long. The V gene's germline CDR1 is SGHVS and CDR2 FQNEAQ. Trimming cost V 5 bases and J 5 bases; bases outside gene matches: 5. The CDR3 sequence is CASSHRGLTGELFF. In DNA, the CDR3 is TGTGCCAGCAGCCACCGGGGACTAACCGGGGAGCTGTTTTTT.

This clonotype was observed a handful of times. This chain uses TRBV6-5 with TRBJ2-4; TRBD1 matches 7 bases. The length of the CDR3 is 14 residues. The V segment lost 0 bases and the J segment 12 bases; nucleotides outside the gene matches: 8. In germline, CDR1 is MNHEY, CDR2 SVGAGI. The CDR3 DNA reads TGTGCCAGCAGTTACTCGAACAGGGGTGGGGATCAGTACTTC. Amino acids: CASSYSNRGGDQYF.

The rearrangement uses TRBV6-6 and TRBJ2-1, with D unclear. The V and J ends lost 2 bases and 5 bases respectively, with 7 bases between them. The CDR3 covers 13 residues. CDR1 MNHNY and CDR2 SVGAGI come from the germline V gene (reference sequence). Here the CDR3 reads CASSYKKDNEQFF. DNA for the CDR3: TGTGCCAGCAGTTACAAGAAAGACAATGAGCAGTTCTTC.

This chain links TRBV6-2 or TRBV6-3 with TRBJ2-3, with 12 bases aligning to TRBD2. CDR3 size: 16 residues. Germline CDR1 MNHEY, CDR2 SVGEGT. J lost 5 bases, V lost 6 bases, and 9 bases had no gene match. This chain's CDR3 is CASSSATSGGQDTQYF. The CDR3 DNA sequence: TGTGCCAGCAGCTCCGCTACTAGCGGGGGGCAAGATACGCAGTATTTT.

This chain joins TRBV19 and TRBJ1-1; 7 nucleotides match TRBD1. This CDR3 region has 15 residues. Trimming took 7 bases from V and 1 from J; bases not matched to a gene: 9. CDR1 is LNHDA, CDR2 SQIVND, per germline (reference sequence). The CDR3 bases are TGTGCCAGTAACGACGACAGGGAAGGGAACACTGAAGCTTTCTTT. It translates to CASNDDREGNTEAFF.

CDR3 sequence: CASSLTRRTAQETQYF. CDR3 DNA sequence: TGTGCCAGCAGCTTAACTCGCCGGACAGCCCAAGAGACCCAGTACTTC. The genes are TRBV7-3 and TRBJ2-5; a weak D match, TRBD1 (6 bases). The V end lost 0 bases, the J end lost 1 base, and 12 bases lay between the germline ends. Germline CDR1 is SGHTA and CDR2 is FQGTGA. This CDR3 comprises 16 residues.

V gene TRBV28 combines with J gene TRBJ1-5; D call uncertain. The CDR3 has 14 amino acids. Germline CDR1 and CDR2: MDHEN and SYDVKM. V was shortened by 3 bases and J by 6 bases, with 12 bases between the two germline ends. The CDR3 bases are TGTGCCAGCAGTTTTTTCGGGTATAGTCAGCCCCAGCATTTT. Translating it yields CASSFFGYSQPQHF.

The chain's CDR3 is CASYITGTPYTGELFF. In DNA, the CDR3 is TGTGCCAGTTACATTACCGGGACACCATACACCGGGGAGCTGTTTTTT. The V and J genes are TRBV19 and TRBJ2-2, with a tentative D call TRBD1 (6 bases). The ends were cut back, 8 bases at V and 3 bases at J, with 19 bases in the middle. Germline V CDR1 and CDR2: LNHDA, SQIVND (reference sequence). CDR3 length: 16 amino acids.

A word on this clonotype: A much more abundant neighbour one base away suggests this may be a read error. The chain uses TRBV12-3 or TRBV12-4 and TRBJ2-6; D possibly corresponds to TRBD1 (6 bases). Trimming removed 5 bases from V and 1 base from J, with 12 bases in between. CDR3 length: 16 residues. CDR3 region: CASSPHRASGANVLTF. The CDR3 bases are TGTGCCAGCAGTCCCCACAGGGCATCTGGGGCCAACGTCCTGACTTTC.